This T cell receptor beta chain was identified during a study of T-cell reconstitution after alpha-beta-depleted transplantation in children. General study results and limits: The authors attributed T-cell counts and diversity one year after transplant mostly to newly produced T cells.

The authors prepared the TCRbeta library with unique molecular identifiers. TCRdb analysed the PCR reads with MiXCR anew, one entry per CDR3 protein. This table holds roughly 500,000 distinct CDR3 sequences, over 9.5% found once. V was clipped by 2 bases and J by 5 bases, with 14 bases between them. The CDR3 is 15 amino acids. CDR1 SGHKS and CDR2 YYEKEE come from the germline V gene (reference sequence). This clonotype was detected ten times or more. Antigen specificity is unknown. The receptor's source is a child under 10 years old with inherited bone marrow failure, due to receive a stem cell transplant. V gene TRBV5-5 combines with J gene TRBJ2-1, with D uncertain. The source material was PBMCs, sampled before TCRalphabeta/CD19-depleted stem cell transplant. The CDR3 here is CASSFRPPEDNEQFF. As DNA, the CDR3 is TGTGCCAGCAGCTTTCGTCCACCAGAAGACAATGAGCAGTTCTTC.